This entry concerns a single TCR beta chain. Its antigen is unidentified. These data come from a study of T cell responses to AZD1222 COVID-19 vaccine. Study-level points and caveats: Seropositive status at baseline applied to only 5 to 7 AZD1222 recipients. Among vaccine-associated CD4 TCRs, coverage spanned spike, with dominance at 160-218 and 743-854. None of the repertoires were sampled until the peak T cell response had passed.

Germline V CDR1 and CDR2: SGDLS, YYNGEE. The CDR3 consists of 14 residues. Trimming cost V 0 bases and J 4 bases; bases outside gene matches: 0. Measured with immunoSEQ multiplex PCR; TCRdb has only the in-frame clones, and not every one. This sample has roughly 120,000 clones, with 87% found just once. The material sequenced was peripheral blood, taken on day 0 of AZD1222 vaccination. The V and J genes are TRBV9 and TRBJ1-1; 10 bases are shared with TRBD1. This TCR was sampled from an adult in good health. In nucleotides, the CDR3 is TGTGCCAGCAGCGTAGGGACAGGGGGCACTGAAGCTTTCTTT. Translating gives CASSVGTGGTEAFF.